The 16 T cell receptor beta chains reported below all come from one sample, sequenced in a study of blood T cell repertoires in COVID-19. Assay: immunoSEQ multiplex PCR; the TCRdb copy retains only in-frame clones and omits some. The table lists roughly 100,000 clones, more than 80% of them singletons. Sequencing input: peripheral blood. Every receptor here comes from a human donor in a cohort sampled during active COVID-19.

This clone has only one observation. The V and J genes are TRBV7-3 and TRBJ1-6; D unresolved. Trimming removed 1 base from V and 6 bases from J, with 7 bases in between. This CDR3 comprises 14 residues. Germline V gene data show CDR1 as SGHTA and CDR2 as FQGTGA. The CDR3 nucleotides read TGTGCCAGCAGCTTAAGCAGGCCTAATTCACCCCTCCACTTT. This gives the protein CASSLSRPNSPLHF.

The chain uses TRBV11-3 and TRBJ1-4; the match to TRBD1 covers 9 bases. This CDR3 comprises 18 residues. Losses at the gene ends were 0 bases for V and 1 base for J; bases not matched to a gene: 6. Germline lookup yields CDR1 SGHNT and CDR2 YENEEA. The CDR3 sequence is CASSLDDRGSRTNEKLFF. CDR3 bases: TGTGCCAGCAGCTTAGACGACAGGGGGAGTAGAACTAATGAAAAACTGTTTTTT.

This sequence joins TRBV7-3 and TRBJ2-3; D might be TRBD2 (7 bases). The V end was cut by 1 base, the J end by 6 bases, with 14 bases between. Looked up from germline, CDR1 is SGHTA and CDR2 is FQGTGA. The CDR3 runs to 15 residues. CDR3 loop: CASSLNSGGRDTQYF. DNA for the CDR3: TGTGCCAGCAGCTTAAATTCGGGGGGCAGGGATACGCAGTATTTT.

Regarding this clone: This specimen includes other DNA sequences encoding the same CDR3. The V call is TRBV7-2, the J call TRBJ1-1; D is uncertain. Germline V lookup: CDR1 SGHTA, CDR2 FQGNSA. This CDR3 spans 13 amino acids. Trimming pared 2 bases from V and 1 base from J, leaving 5 bases between. The CDR3 region is CASSLYSNTEAFF. For the CDR3, the DNA is TGTGCCAGCAGCTTATATTCGAACACTGAAGCTTTCTTT.

J is TRBJ1-2 and V is TRBV13; D is uncertain. The CDR3 consists of 16 residues. Germline-derived CDR1 and CDR2 are PRHDT and FYEKMQ (reference sequence). Trimming removed 5 bases from V and 3 bases from J, with 19 bases in between. CDR3 sequence: CASSPVAWRYDYGYTF. CDR3 DNA: TGTGCCAGCAGCCCCGTCGCGTGGAGGTATGACTATGGCTACACCTTC. The whole variable domain, filled in from reference TRBV13 and TRBJ1-2, reads AAGVIQSPRHLIKEKRETATLKCYPIPRHDTVYWYQQGPGQDPQFLISFYEKMQSDKGSIPDRFSAQQFSDYHSELNMSSLELGDSALYFCASSPVAWRYDYGYTFGSGTRLTVV.

This chain joins TRBV6-2 or TRBV6-3 and TRBJ2-3, with 16 bases identical to TRBD2. Looked up from germline, CDR1 is MNHEY and CDR2 is SVGEGT. Trimming cost V 5 bases and J 5 bases; bases outside gene matches: 7. The CDR3 length is 17 residues. DNA for the CDR3: TGTGCCAGCAGTCAAGGGACTAGCGGGGGGGCGGGAGATACGCAGTATTTT. Translated, it gives CASSQGTSGGAGDTQYF.

The V gene is TRBV9, the J gene TRBJ1-2, with a possible D match to TRBD1 (5 bases). Trimming removed 4 bases from V and 4 bases from J, with 17 bases in between. The germline V gene has CDR1 SGDLS and CDR2 YYNGEE. This CDR3 comprises 15 residues. CDR3 sequence: CASSPSGGQIYGYTF. CDR3 sequence (DNA): TGTGCCAGCAGCCCGTCCGGGGGTCAGATCTATGGCTACACCTTC. The full variable domain, its missing parts supplied by reference TRBV9 and TRBJ1-2, is DSGVTQTPKHLITATGQRVTLRCSPRSGDLSVYWYQQSLDQGLQFLIQYYNGEERAKGNILERFSAQQFPDLHSELNLSSLELGDSALYFCASSPSGGQIYGYTFGSGTRLTVV.

CDR3 DNA sequence: TGTGCCAGCAGTTTAATGGGAGGGGGCTCCTACGAGCAGTACTTC. Protein sequence: CASSLMGGGSYEQYF. The gene calls are TRBV28 and TRBJ2-7, with a tentative D call TRBD2 (7 bases). The CDR3 is made up of 15 amino acids. Trimming took 2 bases from V and 0 from J, leaving 11 bases between them. Germline V CDR1 and CDR2: MDHEN, SYDVKM.

This CDR3 reads CASSQAGQGGTETQYF. The CDR3 nucleotides read TGCGCCAGCAGCCAAGCTGGCCAGGGGGGTACAGAGACCCAGTACTTC. V usage is TRBV4-1 and J usage is TRBJ2-5; tentative D call: TRBD1 (7 bases). The germline CDR1 and CDR2 sequences are MGHRA and YSYEKL. This CDR3 spans 16 amino acids. Deletions cut 1 base from V and 4 bases from J, with 16 bases between.

The chain uses TRBV6-6 and TRBJ1-2; maybe TRBD1 (6 bases). Germline lookup yields CDR1 MNHNY and CDR2 SVGAGI (reference sequence). The CDR3 covers 16 residues. The ends were cut back, 5 bases at V and 3 bases at J, with 19 bases in the middle. CDR3 sequence reads: CASSQPRGGGDYGYTF. CDR3 bases: TGTGCCAGCAGTCAACCGAGGGGTGGGGGCGACTATGGCTACACCTTC.

The rearrangement links TRBV18 to TRBJ1-6; possibly TRBD1 for D (5 bases). Germline assignment: CDR1 KGHSH and CDR2 LQKENI. V lost 1 base to trimming and J lost 6 bases, with 13 bases between them. The CDR3 spans 16 residues. The CDR3 region is CASSPQGSGGNSPLHF. The CDR3 region has the DNA TGTGCCAGCTCACCACAGGGGTCGGGTGGTAATTCACCCCTCCACTTT. Full variable domain (remainder filled in from reference TRBV18 and TRBJ1-6): NAGVMQNPRHLVRRRGQEARLRCSPMKGHSHVYWYRQLPEEGLKFMVYLQKENIIDESGMPKERFSAEFPKEGPSILRIQQVVRGDSAAYFCASSPQGSGGNSPLHFGNGTRLTVT.

This chain joins TRBV27 and TRBJ2-7; a weak D match, TRBD2 (7 bases). The CDR3 totals 14 residues. V was trimmed by 3 bases and J by 13 bases, leaving 22 bases between them. Germline V gene data show CDR1 as MNHEY and CDR2 as SMNVEV (reference sequence). The CDR3 nucleotides read TGTGCCAGCAGTTTGTCCGTTGGGGGGGCTAGATATTACTTC. Protein product: CASSLSVGGARYYF.

The CDR3 nucleotides are TGTGCCAGCTCACCACCGAGCGGGGGGGCCCAAGAGACCCAGTACTTC. Translation: CASSPPSGGAQETQYF. The chain links TRBV18 to TRBJ2-5, with 10 bases fitting TRBD2. Per germline, CDR1 KGHSH and CDR2 LQKENI. The CDR3 runs 16 residues. Germline trimming cut 0 bases from V and 1 base from J; bases unmatched to any gene: 2.

This clone occurred a few times. The J gene is TRBJ2-7, the V gene TRBV6-5, with D tentatively TRBD2 (5 bases). Germline V gene lookup returns CDR1 MNHEY and CDR2 SVGAGI. This CDR3 contains 14 residues. V was shortened by 2 bases and J by 2 bases, with 10 bases between the two germline ends. The CDR3 DNA reads as TGTGCCAGCAGTTACCTAGCCGGCACCTACGAGCAGTACTTC. Its protein product is CASSYLAGTYEQYF.

The chain recombines TRBV9 with TRBJ1-3; no definite D call. CDR3 length: 15 residues. Germline CDR1 reads SGDLS; CDR2 reads YYNGEE. V was pared by 4 bases and J by 0 bases, with 11 bases between. Here the CDR3 reads CASSPWSSSGNTIYF. The CDR3 nucleotides are TGTGCCAGCAGCCCCTGGTCGAGCTCTGGAAACACCATATATTTT.

This sequence joins TRBV2 and TRBJ2-3, with D possibly TRBD2 on 5 matching bases. Germline values: CDR1 SNHLY, CDR2 FYNNEI. V dropped 4 bases and J dropped 2 bases, with 10 bases sitting between them. This CDR3 has 14 amino acids. The CDR3 region is CASSGFSATDTQYF. The DNA for the CDR3 is TGTGCCAGCAGTGGGTTTAGCGCCACAGATACGCAGTATTTT.